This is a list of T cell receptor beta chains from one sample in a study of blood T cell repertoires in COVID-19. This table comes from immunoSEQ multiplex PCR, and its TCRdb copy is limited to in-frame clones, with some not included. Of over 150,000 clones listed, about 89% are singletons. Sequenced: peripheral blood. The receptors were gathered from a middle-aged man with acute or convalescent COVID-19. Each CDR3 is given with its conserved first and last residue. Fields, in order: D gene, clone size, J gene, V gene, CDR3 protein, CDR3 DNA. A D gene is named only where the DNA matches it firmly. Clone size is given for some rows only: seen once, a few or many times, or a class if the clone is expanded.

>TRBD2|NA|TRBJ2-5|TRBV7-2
CASSLASGGGQETQYF
TGTGCCAGCAGCTTAGCGTCGGGCGGGGGGCAAGAGACCCAGTACTTC
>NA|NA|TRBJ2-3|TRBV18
CASSPRLTEQYF
TGTGCCAGCTCACCTAGGCTCACAGAGCAGTATTTT
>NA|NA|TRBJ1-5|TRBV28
CASSALKQGGNQPQHF
TGTGCCAGCAGCGCCCTCAAACAGGGTGGCAATCAGCCCCAGCATTTT
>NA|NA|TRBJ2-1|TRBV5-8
CASGLPPERRQGRNEQFF
TGTGCCAGCGGACTACCCCCCGAAAGAAGACAGGGAAGGAATGAGCAGTTCTTC
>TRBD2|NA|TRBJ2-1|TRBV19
CASSGGYNEQFF
TGTGCCAGTAGCGGGGGGTACAATGAGCAGTTCTTC
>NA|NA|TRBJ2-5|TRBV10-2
CASSESNGVGETQYF
TGCGCCAGCAGTGAGTCGAATGGTGTCGGAGAGACCCAGTACTTC
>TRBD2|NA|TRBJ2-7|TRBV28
CASSLPPGGGRGTSGNSYEQYF
TGTGCCAGCAGTTTACCCCCCGGTGGGGGCAGAGGGACTAGCGGAAACTCCTACGAGCAGTACTTC
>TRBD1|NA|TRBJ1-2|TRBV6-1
CASSDQGRQGYYGYTF
TGTGCCAGCAGTGACCAGGGCCGACAGGGATACTATGGCTACACCTTC
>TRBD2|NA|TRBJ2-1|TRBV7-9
CASSSGTRFPYNEQFF
TGTGCCAGCAGCTCCGGGACTAGGTTTCCCTACAATGAGCAGTTCTTC
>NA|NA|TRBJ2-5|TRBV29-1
CSVEPTPGTQYF
TGCAGCGTTGAACCTACCCCGGGGACCCAGTACTTC
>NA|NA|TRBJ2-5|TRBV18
CASSLVPGETQYF
TGTGCCAGCTCACTCGTCCCCGGGGAGACCCAGTACTTC
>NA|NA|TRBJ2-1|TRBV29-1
CSVRWSGGHDEQFF
TGCAGCGTTAGGTGGTCGGGCGGGCATGATGAGCAGTTCTTC
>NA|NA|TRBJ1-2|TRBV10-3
CAISSPDSGTYGYTF
TGTGCCATCAGTTCCCCAGATTCAGGAACTTATGGCTACACCTTC
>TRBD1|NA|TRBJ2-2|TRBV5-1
CASSFRGPGTGELFF
TGCGCCAGCAGCTTCAGGGGGCCTGGGACCGGGGAGCTGTTTTTT
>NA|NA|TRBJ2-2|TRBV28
CASSDPTGLRTGELFF
TGTGCCAGCAGCGACCCCACAGGGTTACGAACCGGGGAGCTGTTTTTT
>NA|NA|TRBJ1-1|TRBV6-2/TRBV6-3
CASSYADGGEAFF
TGTGCCAGCAGTTACGCGGACGGAGGGGAGGCTTTCTTT
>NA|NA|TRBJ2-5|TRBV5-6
CASSLVGAQGTQYF
TGTGCCAGCAGCTTGGTAGGCGCTCAGGGGACCCAGTACTTC
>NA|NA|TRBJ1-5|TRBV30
CAWSGSGDQPQHF
TGTGCCTGGAGTGGATCAGGGGATCAGCCCCAGCATTTT
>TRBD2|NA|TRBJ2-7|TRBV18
CASSPRGLAGGLYEQYF
TGTGCCAGCTCGCCTAGAGGACTAGCGGGAGGCCTCTACGAGCAGTACTTC
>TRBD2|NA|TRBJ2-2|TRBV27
CASAGGRYTGELFF
TGTGCCAGCGCGGGGGGCAGGTACACCGGGGAGCTGTTTTTT
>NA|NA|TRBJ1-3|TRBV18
CASSPASTGNTIYF
TGTGCCAGCTCCCCAGCCTCTACTGGAAACACCATATATTTT
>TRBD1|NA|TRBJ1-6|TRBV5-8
CASSYRTGGNSPLHF
TGTGCCAGCAGCTACCGGACAGGGGGTAATTCACCCCTCCACTTT
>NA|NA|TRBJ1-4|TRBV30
CAWTREGGAEKLFF
TGTGCCTGGACCCGAGAGGGTGGAGCTGAAAAACTGTTTTTT
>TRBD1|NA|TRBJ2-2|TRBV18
CASSLSDRANTGELFF
TGTGCCAGCTCACTATCGGACAGGGCGAACACCGGGGAGCTGTTTTTT
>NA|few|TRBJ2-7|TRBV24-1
CATSESGSSYEQYF
TGTGCCACCAGTGAAAGCGGCAGCTCCTACGAGCAGTACTTC
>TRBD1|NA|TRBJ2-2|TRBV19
CASTRQGGSGELFF
TGTGCCAGTACTCGACAGGGGGGTTCCGGGGAGCTGTTTTTT
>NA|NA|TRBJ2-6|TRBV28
CASSLRGTSGANVLTF
TGTGCCAGCAGTTTAAGAGGTACCTCTGGGGCCAACGTCCTGACTTTC
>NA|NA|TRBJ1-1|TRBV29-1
CSVGRGPTEAFF
TGCAGCGTGGGGCGGGGCCCCACTGAAGCTTTCTTT
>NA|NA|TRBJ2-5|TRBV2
CASSEAAGQETQYF
TGTGCCAGCAGTGAAGCGGCAGGTCAAGAGACCCAGTACTTC
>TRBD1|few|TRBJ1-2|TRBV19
CASNLEGTGDGYTF
TGTGCCAGTAATTTGGAGGGGACAGGGGATGGCTACACCTTC
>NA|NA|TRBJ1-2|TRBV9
CASKGRDSNYGYTF
TGTGCCAGCAAAGGGAGGGATTCTAACTATGGCTACACCTTC
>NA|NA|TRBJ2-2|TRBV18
CASRRENTGELFF
TGTGCCAGTCGCAGGGAGAACACCGGGGAGCTGTTTTTT
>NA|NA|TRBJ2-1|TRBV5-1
CASSLVNNEQFF
TGCGCCAGCAGCCTGGTAAATAATGAGCAGTTCTTC
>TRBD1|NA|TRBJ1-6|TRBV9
CASSPYMTGVNSPLHF
TGTGCCAGCAGCCCTTACATGACAGGGGTCAATTCACCCCTCCACTTT
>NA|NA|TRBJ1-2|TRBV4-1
CASSQAGTLNYGYTF
TGCGCCAGCAGCCAAGCGGGTACTTTGAACTATGGCTACACCTTC
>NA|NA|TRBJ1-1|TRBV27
CASSSGTEAFF
TGTGCCAGCAGTTCGGGGACTGAAGCTTTCTTT
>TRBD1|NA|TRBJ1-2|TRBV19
CASGNRGQANYGYTF
TGTGCCAGTGGAAACAGGGGACAGGCTAACTATGGCTACACCTTC
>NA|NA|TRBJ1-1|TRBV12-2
CASRSVTGGRLNTEAFF
TGTGCAAGTCGCTCGGTCACAGGGGGCAGGTTGAACACTGAAGCTTTCTTT
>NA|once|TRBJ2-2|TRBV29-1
CSARDHRDTGELFF
TGCAGCGCCAGGGACCACAGGGACACCGGGGAGCTGTTTTTT
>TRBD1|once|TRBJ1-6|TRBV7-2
CASSQGQVFSPLHF
TGTGCCAGCAGCCAGGGACAGGTCTTTTCACCCCTCCACTTT
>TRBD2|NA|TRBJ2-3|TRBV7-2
CASSWTSGSLTDTQYF
TGTGCCAGCAGCTGGACTAGCGGGAGCTTGACAGATACGCAGTATTTT
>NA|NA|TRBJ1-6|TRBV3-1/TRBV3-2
CASSPRGVSPLHF
TGTGCCAGCAGCCCGCGCGGTGTTTCACCCCTCCACTTT
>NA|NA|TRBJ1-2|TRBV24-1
CATSGPGYGYTF
TGTGCCACCAGTGGTCCAGGTTATGGCTACACCTTC
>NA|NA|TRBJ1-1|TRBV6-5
CASSYVSSYTEAFF
TGTGCCAGCAGTTACGTAAGCTCTTACACTGAAGCTTTCTTT
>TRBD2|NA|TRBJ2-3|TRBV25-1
CASSEKDPSGLSDTQYF
TGTGCCAGCAGCGAAAAGGATCCTAGCGGGCTCTCAGATACGCAGTATTTT
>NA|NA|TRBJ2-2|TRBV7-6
CASSPGVAQNTGELFF
TGTGCCAGCAGCCCCGGGGTAGCGCAAAACACCGGGGAGCTGTTTTTT
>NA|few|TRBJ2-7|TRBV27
CASSFLGLAGKTYEQYF
TGTGCCAGCAGTTTTTTGGGTCTCGCAGGGAAGACCTACGAGCAGTACTTC
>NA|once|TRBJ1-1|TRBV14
CASSLQENTEAFF
TGTGCCAGCAGTCTACAGGAGAACACTGAAGCTTTCTTT
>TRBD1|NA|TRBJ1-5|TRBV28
CASSRVQGDQPQHF
TGTGCCAGCAGTCGGGTACAGGGGGATCAGCCCCAGCATTTT
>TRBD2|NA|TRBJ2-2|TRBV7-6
CASSLTASGGASPTGELFF
TGTGCCAGCAGCTTAACGGCTAGCGGAGGGGCCAGTCCCACCGGGGAGCTGTTTTTT
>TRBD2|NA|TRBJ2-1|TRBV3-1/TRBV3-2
CASSPGQGSSGRQNEQFF
TGTGCCAGCAGCCCGGGACAGGGTTCTAGCGGGAGGCAGAATGAGCAGTTCTTC
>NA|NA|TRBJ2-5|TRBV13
CASSLGRVARFTQYF
TGTGCCAGCAGCTTAGGTCGCGTCGCGCGCTTTACCCAGTACTTC
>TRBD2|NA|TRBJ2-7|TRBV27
CASSHKSPSGSSYEQYF
TGTGCCAGCAGCCACAAATCTCCTAGCGGAAGCTCCTACGAGCAGTACTTC
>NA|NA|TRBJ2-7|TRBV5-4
CASSLGGLASYEQYF
TGTGCCAGCAGCTTGGGCGGACTCGCCTCCTACGAGCAGTACTTC
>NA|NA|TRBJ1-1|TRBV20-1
CSASGDTNTEAFF
TGCAGTGCTAGTGGGGACACGAACACTGAAGCTTTCTTT